What follows is one TCR beta chain and its context. Its antigen is not known. CD45RO negativity and positive selection for CCR7 defined naive CD8 cells, a population that excluded terminally differentiated effector memory CD45RA+ cells. Assay: immunoSEQ multiplex PCR; the TCRdb copy retains only in-frame clones and omits some. This table holds approximately 840,000 clones, just over 95% found once. Trimming cost V 5 bases and J 7 bases, with 15 bases left between them. The germline gives CDR1 SGHAT, CDR2 FQNNGV. The CDR3 covers 13 residues. The sample is drawn from a study of shared clonotypes between healthy human individuals. Points from the study as a whole: Relative to memory subsets, naive subsets generally showed larger estimated richness.

The chain links TRBV11-2 to TRBJ2-7, with D unresolved. The sequencing input was naive CD8+ T cells sorted from blood. This TCR came from a man aged 30-40 years in good health. CDR3 DNA sequence: TGTGCCAGCAGCCTCCCGGGTCCCGGGGAGCAGTACTTC. It specifies CASSLPGPGEQYF.